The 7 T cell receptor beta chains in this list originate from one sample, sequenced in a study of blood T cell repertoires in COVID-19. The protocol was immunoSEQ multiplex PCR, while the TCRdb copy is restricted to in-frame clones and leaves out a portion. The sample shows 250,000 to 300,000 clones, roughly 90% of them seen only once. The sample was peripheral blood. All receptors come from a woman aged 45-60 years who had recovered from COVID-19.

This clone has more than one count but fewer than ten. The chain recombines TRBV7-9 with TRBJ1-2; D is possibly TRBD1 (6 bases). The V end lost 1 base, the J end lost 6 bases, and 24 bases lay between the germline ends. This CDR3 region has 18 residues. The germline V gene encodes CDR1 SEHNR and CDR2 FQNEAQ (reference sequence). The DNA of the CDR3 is TGTGCCAGCAGCTTAGGGGTTGAGTCGGCAGGGGCGAATGATGGCTACACCTTC. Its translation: CASSLGVESAGANDGYTF.

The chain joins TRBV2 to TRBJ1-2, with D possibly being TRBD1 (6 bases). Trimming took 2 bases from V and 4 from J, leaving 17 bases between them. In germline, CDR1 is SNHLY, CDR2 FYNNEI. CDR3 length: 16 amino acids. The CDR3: CASSEPRTRGGYGYTF. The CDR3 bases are TGTGCCAGCAGTGAACCCCGAACGAGGGGGGGCTATGGCTACACCTTC.

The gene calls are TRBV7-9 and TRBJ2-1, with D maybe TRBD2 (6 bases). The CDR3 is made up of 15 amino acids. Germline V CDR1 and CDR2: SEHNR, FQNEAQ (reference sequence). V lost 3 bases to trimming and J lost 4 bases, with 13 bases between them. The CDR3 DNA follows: TGTGCCAGCAGCTTGGAACTAGCAGTTTACAATGAGCAGTTCTTC. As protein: CASSLELAVYNEQFF.

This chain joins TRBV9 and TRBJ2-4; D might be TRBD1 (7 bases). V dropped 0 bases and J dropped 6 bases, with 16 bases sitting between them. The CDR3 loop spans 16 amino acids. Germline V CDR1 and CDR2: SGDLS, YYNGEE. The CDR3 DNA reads TGTGCCAGCAGCGTAGAGGAGGGGGCTGTAAGAAACATTCAGTACTTC. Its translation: CASSVEEGAVRNIQYF.

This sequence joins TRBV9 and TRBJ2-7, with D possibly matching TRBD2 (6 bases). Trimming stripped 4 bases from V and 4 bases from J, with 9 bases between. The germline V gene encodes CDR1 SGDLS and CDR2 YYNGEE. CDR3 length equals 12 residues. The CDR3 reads CASSFSGYEQYF. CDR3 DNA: TGTGCCAGCAGCTTTAGCGGTTACGAGCAGTACTTC.

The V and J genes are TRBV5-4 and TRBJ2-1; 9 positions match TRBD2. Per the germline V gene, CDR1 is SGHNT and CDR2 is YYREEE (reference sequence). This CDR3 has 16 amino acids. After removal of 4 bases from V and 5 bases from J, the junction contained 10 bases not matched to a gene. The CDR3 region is CASSPGGSGSNNEQFF. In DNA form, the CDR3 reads TGTGCCAGCAGCCCCGGTGGTAGCGGGAGCAACAATGAGCAGTTCTTC.

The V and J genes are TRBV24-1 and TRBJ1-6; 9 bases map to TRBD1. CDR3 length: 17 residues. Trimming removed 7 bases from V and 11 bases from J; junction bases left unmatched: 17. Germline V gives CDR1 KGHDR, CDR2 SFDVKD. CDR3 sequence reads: CATSRDRAFPPLTPLHF. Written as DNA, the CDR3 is TGTGCCACCAGCCGGGACAGGGCTTTCCCTCCTTTGACACCCCTCCACTTT.